This T cell receptor (beta chain) was profiled in a study of beta chain features in type 1 diabetes. Study-wide findings and caveats: Shorter TCRB CDR3s, moderately but significantly so, were found in Type 1 diabetes patients in all four CD4+ subsets. The naive, central memory and Treg TCRB repertoires looked more alike in patients than they did in healthy donors. VDJ junctions from type 1 diabetes patients carried fewer insertions and larger deletions.

A remark on this clone: Antigen: not known.

Once sorted, every population was more than 95% pure. J was trimmed by 0 bases and V by 4 bases; bases with no gene match: 8. The CDR3 is 16 residues long. CDR1 and CDR2 (germline): SGHDT, YYEEEE. The investigators reverse transcribed all of the isolated RNA, so they sequenced expressed TCRB transcripts. The data were produced by immunoSEQ multiplex PCR, yet TCRdb's version contains in-frame clones alone and is incomplete. The sample includes approximately 140,000 clones, around 50% of them seen just once. This sequence was found in a man between 18 and 29 years old in good health. Sequenced sample: Tregs from blood. This chain uses TRBV5-6 with TRBJ2-3, with TRBD1 identical over 7 bases. CDR3 sequence reads: CASSPGTASSTDTQYF. CDR3 in DNA: TGTGCCAGCAGCCCCGGGACAGCCTCTAGCACAGATACGCAGTATTTT.